This TCR beta chain was captured in a study of early T cells in non-severe SARS-CoV-2 infection. Study as a whole: Alpha and beta chains were unpaired, from unsorted whole-blood bulk RNA. Findings of the study overall: VDJdb matching skewed toward anti-spike CD8 responses, missing private and CD4 specificities.

In the library, individual cDNA molecules carried attached unique molecular identifiers. Each CDR3 protein gets one entry after TCRdb re-called the 5' RACE reads with MiXCR. Here the sample spans tens of thousands of distinct CDR3 sequences, 5.5% to 6.5% being singletons. This clonotype was counted only a few times. Antigen unknown. The ends lost 5 bases at V and 5 bases at J; junction bases unmatched: 4. The CDR3 has 13 amino acids. CDR1 is SGHTA, CDR2 FQGTGA, per germline. The rearrangement joins TRBV7-3 to TRBJ1-1, with 8 positions matching TRBD1. The receptor was derived from an adult who was a healthcare worker with PCR-confirmed SARS-CoV-2 infection or an uninfected control (not recorded which). The specimen sequenced was whole blood. CDR3 nucleotides: TGTGCCAGCAGCATTGACAGGGGAACTGAAGCTTTCTTT. This gives the protein CASSIDRGTEAFF. Full variable domain (remainder filled in from reference TRBV7-3 and TRBJ1-1): GAGVSQTPSNKVTEKGKYVELRCDPISGHTALYWYRQSLGQGPEFLIYFQGTGAADDSGLPNDRFFAVRPEGSVSTLKIQRTERGDSAVYLCASSIDRGTEAFFGQGTRLTVV.